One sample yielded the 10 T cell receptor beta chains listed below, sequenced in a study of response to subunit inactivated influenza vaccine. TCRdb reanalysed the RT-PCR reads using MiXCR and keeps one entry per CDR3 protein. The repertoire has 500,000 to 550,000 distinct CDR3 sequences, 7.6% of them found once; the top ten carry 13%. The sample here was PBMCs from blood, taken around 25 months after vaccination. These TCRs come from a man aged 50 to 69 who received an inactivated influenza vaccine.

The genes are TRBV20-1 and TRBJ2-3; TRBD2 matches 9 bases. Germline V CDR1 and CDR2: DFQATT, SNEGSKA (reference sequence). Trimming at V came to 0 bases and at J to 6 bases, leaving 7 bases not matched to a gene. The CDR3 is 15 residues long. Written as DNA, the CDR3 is TGCAGTGCTAGAGAGGGAGCGGGGGGCCGTGATACGCAGTATTTT. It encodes CSAREGAGGRDTQYF.

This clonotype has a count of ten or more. The CDR3, as DNA: TGTGCCAGCAGCCTAAAGGGAACAGCCAAACTGTTTTTT. It translates to CASSLKGTAKLFF. The chain couples TRBV3-1 to TRBJ1-4; D uncertain. The V end was cut by 4 bases, the J end by 11 bases, with 14 bases between. The CDR3 is 13 residues long. The V gene's germline CDR1 is LGHDT and CDR2 YNNKEL (reference sequence).

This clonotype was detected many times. CDR3 sequence reads: CASGLGMTEAFF. The CDR3 DNA follows: TGTGCCAGCGGACTGGGAATGACTGAAGCTTTCTTT. The chain recombines TRBV28 with TRBJ1-1, with D unclear. CDR1 MDHEN and CDR2 SYDVKM come from the germline V gene. This CDR3 region has 12 residues. Trimming removed 8 bases at V and 5 bases at J, with 12 bases between.

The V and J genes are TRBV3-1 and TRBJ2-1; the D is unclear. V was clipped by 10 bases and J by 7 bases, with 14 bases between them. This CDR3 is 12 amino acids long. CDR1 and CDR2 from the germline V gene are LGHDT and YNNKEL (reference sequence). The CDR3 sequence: CATDSWGNEQFF. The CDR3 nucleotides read TGTGCCACCGATTCGTGGGGTAATGAGCAGTTCTTC.

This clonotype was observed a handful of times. CDR3 region: CASSFVAGGSSYNEQFF. CDR3 in DNA: TGTGCCAGCAGCTTTGTAGCGGGAGGGAGCTCCTACAATGAGCAGTTCTTC. This chain uses TRBV7-2 with TRBJ2-1; 11 bases line up with TRBD2. Germline assignment: CDR1 SGHTA and CDR2 FQGNSA. This CDR3 has 17 amino acids. With V trimmed by 3 bases and J by 0 bases, 4 bases remained unmatched.

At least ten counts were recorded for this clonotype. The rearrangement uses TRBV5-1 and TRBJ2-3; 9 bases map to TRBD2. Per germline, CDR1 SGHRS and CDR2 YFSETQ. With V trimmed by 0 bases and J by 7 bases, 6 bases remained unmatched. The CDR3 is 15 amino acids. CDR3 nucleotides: TGCGCCAGCAGCTTGGCTGCTAGCGGGAAGAATACGCAGTATTTT. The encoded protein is CASSLAASGKNTQYF.

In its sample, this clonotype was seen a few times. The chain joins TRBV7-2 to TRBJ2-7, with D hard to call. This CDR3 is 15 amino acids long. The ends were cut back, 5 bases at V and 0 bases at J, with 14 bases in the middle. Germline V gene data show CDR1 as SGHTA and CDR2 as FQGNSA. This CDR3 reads CASSQGRAFSYEQYF. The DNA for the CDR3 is TGTGCCAGCAGCCAAGGACGGGCCTTCTCCTACGAGCAGTACTTC. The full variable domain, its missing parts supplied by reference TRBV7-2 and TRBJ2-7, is GAGVSQSPSNKVTEKGKDVELRCDPISGHTALYWYRQSLGQGLEFLIYFQGNSAPDKSGLPSDRFSAERTGGSVSTLTIQRTQQEDSAVYLCASSQGRAFSYEQYFGPGTRLTVT.

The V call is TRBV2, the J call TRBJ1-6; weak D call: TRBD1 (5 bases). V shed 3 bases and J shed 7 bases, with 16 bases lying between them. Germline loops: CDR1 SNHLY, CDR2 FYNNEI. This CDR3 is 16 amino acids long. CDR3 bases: TGTGCCAGCAGTGAGGGGGTAGGGGCGCCAAATTCACCCCTCCACTTT. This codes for CASSEGVGAPNSPLHF.

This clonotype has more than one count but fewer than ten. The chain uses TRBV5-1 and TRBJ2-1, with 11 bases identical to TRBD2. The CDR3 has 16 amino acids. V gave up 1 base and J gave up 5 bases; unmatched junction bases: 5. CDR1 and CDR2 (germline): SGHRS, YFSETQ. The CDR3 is CASSLLLAGENNEQFF. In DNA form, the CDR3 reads TGCGCCAGCAGCTTGTTACTAGCGGGAGAAAACAATGAGCAGTTCTTC. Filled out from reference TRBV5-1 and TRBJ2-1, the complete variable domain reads KAGVTQTPRYLIKTRGQQVTLSCSPISGHRSVSWYQQTPGQGLQFLFEYFSETQRNKGNFPGRFSGRQFSNSRSEMNVSTLELGDSALYLCASSLLLAGENNEQFFGPGTRLTVL.

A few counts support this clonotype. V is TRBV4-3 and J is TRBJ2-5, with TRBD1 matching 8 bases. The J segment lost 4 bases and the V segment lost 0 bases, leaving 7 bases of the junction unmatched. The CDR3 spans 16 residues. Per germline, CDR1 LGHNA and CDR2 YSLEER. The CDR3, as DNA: TGCGCCAGCAGCCAAGAAAGATTACAGGGGGGAGAGACCCAGTACTTC. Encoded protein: CASSQERLQGGETQYF.